Shown below are 13 T cell receptor beta chains from a single sample sequenced in a study of shared clonotypes between healthy human individuals (dated by TCRdb to about 2020). CD8 naive samples consisted of CD45RO-negative cells that were positively selected for CCR7, yielding a CD45RA+CCR7+ population without TemRA cells. Library prep was done by the immunoSEQ multiplex PCR assay. TCRdb carries this immuneACCESS record with in-frame sequences only. Its versions omit some clonotypes, under half of them owing to an unresolved V gene in the studies checked, with the rest unexplained. In this sample the table shows millions of clones, about 95% of which occur a single time. The ten largest account for more than 0.95% of the sample. The specimen sequenced was naive CD8+ T cells sorted from blood. The label giving this sample's cell subset or site can be read as: CD45RA+CCR7+. The receptors were sampled from a man aged 18 to 29 in good health.

The chain's CDR3 is CASSSYGRTISYEQYF. CDR3 nucleotide sequence: TGTGCCAGCAGCTCATACGGACGGACTATCTCCTACGAGCAGTACTTC. The chain couples TRBV7-8 to TRBJ2-7; TRBD2 might be the D (6 bases). The CDR3 covers 16 residues. Germline CDR1 is SGHVS and CDR2 is FQNEAQ. V was cut by 4 bases and J by 0 bases, with 16 bases left in between. The variable domain in full, completed from reference TRBV7-8 and TRBJ2-7, reads GAGVSQSPRYKVAKRGQDVALRCDPISGHVSLFWYQQALGQGPEFLTYFQNEAQLDKSGLPSDRFFAERPEGSVSTLKIQRTQQEDSAVYLCASSSYGRTISYEQYFGPGTRLTVT.

V is TRBV4-1 and J is TRBJ2-7; 7 bases match TRBD1. The CDR3 covers 15 residues. V dropped 1 base and J dropped 5; count of bases not matched to a gene: 8. Germline CDR1 is MGHRA and CDR2 is YSYEKL. The CDR3, as DNA: TGCGCCAGCAGCCAAGGTCCACAGGGGATGGACGAGCAGTACTTC. Residues: CASSQGPQGMDEQYF.

CDR3 protein: CASMTGGVDTEAFF. The CDR3, as DNA: TGTGCCAGCATGACAGGGGGCGTGGATACTGAAGCTTTCTTT. This chain joins TRBV6-5 and TRBJ1-1; 10 positions match TRBD1. The V gene's germline CDR1 is MNHEY and CDR2 SVGAGI. V lost 7 bases, J lost 5 bases, and 7 bases stayed unmatched. This CDR3 region has 14 residues.

This clone was counted only a few times. This chain links TRBV2 with TRBJ2-7; weak D call: TRBD2 (7 bases). Germline V gene sequence: CDR1 SNHLY, CDR2 FYNNEI. The CDR3 contains 15 residues. This CDR3 is CATLRGGLSSYEQYF. In DNA form, the CDR3 reads TGTGCGACCCTGAGGGGGGGGCTTAGCTCCTACGAGCAGTACTTC.

The chain joins TRBV5-4 to TRBJ2-5; the D is unclear. The CDR3 runs to 15 residues. Trimming removed 4 bases from V and 2 bases from J, with 15 bases in between. The germline CDR1 and CDR2 sequences are SGHNT and YYREEE (reference sequence). The DNA of the CDR3 is TGTGCCAGCAGCAGCCCAGGTCTACCGCAAGAGACCCAGTACTTC. Protein product: CASSSPGLPQETQYF.

Of note for this clone: Other nucleotide sequences from this sample produce the same CDR3. V is TRBV5-6 and J is TRBJ2-3, with no clear D. Germline CDR1 is SGHDT and CDR2 is YYEEEE. Trimming took 0 bases from V and 4 from J, leaving 3 bases between them. The CDR3 has 12 residues. The CDR3 nucleotides read TGTGCCAGCAGCTTGGTGGCAGATACGCAGTATTTT. This sequence encodes CASSLVADTQYF. Combining the CDR3 with reference TRBV5-6 and TRBJ2-3 gives the whole variable domain DAGVTQSPTHLIKTRGQQVTLRCSPKSGHDTVSWYQQALGQGPQFIFQYYEEEERQRGNFPDRFSGHQFPNYSSELNVNALLLGDSALYLCASSLVADTQYFGPGTRLTVL.

The chain combines TRBV6-6 with TRBJ1-6, with D tentatively TRBD1 (5 bases). Looked up from germline, CDR1 is MNHNY and CDR2 is SVGAGI (reference sequence). The CDR3 contains 15 residues. The V end was cut by 5 bases, the J end by 0 bases, with 8 bases between. CDR3: CASSLDSSYNSPLHF. The CDR3 DNA reads TGTGCCAGCAGTCTTGACAGCTCCTATAATTCACCCCTCCACTTT.

The chain combines TRBV5-1 with TRBJ1-1; TRBD1 agrees at 7 bases. Germline V gene sequence: CDR1 SGHRS, CDR2 YFSETQ. J gave up 1 base and V 4 bases, and 4 bases lay outside the gene matches. CDR3 length equals 14 residues. CDR3 sequence reads: CASSVGTANTEAFF. The CDR3 region has the DNA TGCGCCAGCAGCGTAGGGACAGCGAACACTGAAGCTTTCTTT.

The chain combines TRBV19 with TRBJ2-2, with 7 bases aligning to TRBD1. The V gene end was trimmed by 7 bases and the J gene end by 4 bases; junction bases not matched to a gene: 6. Germline CDR1 LNHDA, CDR2 SQIVND (reference sequence). This CDR3 spans 14 amino acids. The CDR3 nucleotides are TGTGCCAGTACCTACTCAGGGGGCACCGGGGAGCTGTTTTTT. Residues: CASTYSGGTGELFF.

The chain uses TRBV6-5 and TRBJ1-1, with a weak D call TRBD1 (5 bases). Germline V CDR1 and CDR2: MNHEY, SVGAGI. V lost 0 bases, J lost 1 base, and 12 bases lay in between. This CDR3 is built from 16 residues. This chain's CDR3 is CASSYSWGTGNTEAFF. In DNA, the CDR3 is TGTGCCAGCAGTTACTCCTGGGGGACGGGGAACACTGAAGCTTTCTTT.

The V call is TRBV4-3, the J call TRBJ2-1; D not resolved. The CDR3 is made up of 14 amino acids. Germline values: CDR1 LGHNA, CDR2 YSLEER. With 4 bases removed from V and 8 bases from J, the gap between germline ends came to 15 bases. CDR3 sequence: CASSPVPWYYEQFF. As DNA, the CDR3 is TGCGCCAGCAGCCCCGTCCCGTGGTACTATGAGCAGTTCTTC.

A remark on this clone: The sample has other DNA sequences that encode this CDR3 too. The genes are TRBV4-1 and TRBJ2-1; maybe TRBD2 (6 bases). This CDR3 has 15 amino acids. V dropped 1 base and J dropped 3 bases, with 10 bases sitting between them. Per the germline V gene, CDR1 is MGHRA and CDR2 is YSYEKL. CDR3: CASSQVSGSYNEQFF. The CDR3 DNA reads TGCGCCAGCAGCCAAGTATCCGGGAGCTACAATGAGCAGTTCTTC.

The chain uses TRBV9 and TRBJ2-5, with D perhaps matching TRBD1 (6 bases). The germline V and J ends were trimmed by 0 bases and 0 bases, with 9 bases remaining between them. Germline assignment: CDR1 SGDLS and CDR2 YYNGEE. The CDR3 covers 15 residues. CDR3 nucleotides: TGTGCCAGCAGCGTAGAAGGACAGAACCAAGAGACCCAGTACTTC. Protein: CASSVEGQNQETQYF.